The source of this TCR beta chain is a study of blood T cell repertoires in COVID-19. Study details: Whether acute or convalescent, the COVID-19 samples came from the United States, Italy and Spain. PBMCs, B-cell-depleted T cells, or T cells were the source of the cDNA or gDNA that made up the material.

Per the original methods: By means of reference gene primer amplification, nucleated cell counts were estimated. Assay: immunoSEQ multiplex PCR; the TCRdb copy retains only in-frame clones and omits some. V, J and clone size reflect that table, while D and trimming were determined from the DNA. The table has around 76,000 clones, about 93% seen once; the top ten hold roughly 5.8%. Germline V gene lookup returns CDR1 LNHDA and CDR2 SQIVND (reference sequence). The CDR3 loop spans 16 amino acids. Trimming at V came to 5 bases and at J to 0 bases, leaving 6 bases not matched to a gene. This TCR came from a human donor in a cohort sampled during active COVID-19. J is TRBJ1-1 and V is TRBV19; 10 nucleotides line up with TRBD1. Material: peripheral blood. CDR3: CASSQDRGGMNTEAFF. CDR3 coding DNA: TGTGCCAGTAGTCAGGACAGGGGGGGGATGAACACTGAAGCTTTCTTT.